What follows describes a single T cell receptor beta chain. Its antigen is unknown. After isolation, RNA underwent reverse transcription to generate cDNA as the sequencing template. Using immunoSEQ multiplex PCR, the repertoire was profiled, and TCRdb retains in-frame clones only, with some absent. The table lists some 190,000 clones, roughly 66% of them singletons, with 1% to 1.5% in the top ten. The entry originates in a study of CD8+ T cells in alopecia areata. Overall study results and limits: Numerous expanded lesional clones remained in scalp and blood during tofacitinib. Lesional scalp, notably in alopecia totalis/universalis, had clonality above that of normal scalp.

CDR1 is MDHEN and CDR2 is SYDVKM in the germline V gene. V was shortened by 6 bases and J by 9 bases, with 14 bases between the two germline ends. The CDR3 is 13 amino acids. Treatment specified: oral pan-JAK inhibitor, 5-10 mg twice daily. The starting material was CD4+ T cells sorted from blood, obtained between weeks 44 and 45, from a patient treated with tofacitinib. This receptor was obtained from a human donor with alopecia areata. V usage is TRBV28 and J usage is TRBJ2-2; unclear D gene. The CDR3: CASSSTPDRELFF. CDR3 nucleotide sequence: TGTGCCAGCAGCTCTACACCCGACCGGGAGCTGTTTTTT.